One T cell receptor (beta chain) is described in this entry. The method was immunoSEQ multiplex PCR; TCRdb's version includes in-frame clones alone and lacks a portion of them. The sample records about 82,000 clones, approximately 79% being singletons. The entry originates in a study of blood T cell repertoires in COVID-19. Whole-study context: In each case, the material was cDNA or gDNA derived from T cells, B-cell-depleted T cells, or PBMCs.

The V segment lost 5 bases and the J segment 10 bases; nucleotides outside the gene matches: 10. The CDR3 runs 14 residues. Germline V gene data show CDR1 as LGHDT and CDR2 as YNNKEL (reference sequence). The sequenced sample consisted of peripheral blood. The chain links TRBV3-1 (or the pseudogene TRBV3-2) to TRBJ2-1; 8 nucleotides align to TRBD2. This TCR was sampled from a human donor with acute or convalescent COVID-19. The donor label of this sample is uncertain. CDR3 coding DNA: TGTGCCAGCAGCGAGGGACTAGTCCGAGGCGAGCAGTTCTTC. Translated, it gives CASSEGLVRGEQFF.